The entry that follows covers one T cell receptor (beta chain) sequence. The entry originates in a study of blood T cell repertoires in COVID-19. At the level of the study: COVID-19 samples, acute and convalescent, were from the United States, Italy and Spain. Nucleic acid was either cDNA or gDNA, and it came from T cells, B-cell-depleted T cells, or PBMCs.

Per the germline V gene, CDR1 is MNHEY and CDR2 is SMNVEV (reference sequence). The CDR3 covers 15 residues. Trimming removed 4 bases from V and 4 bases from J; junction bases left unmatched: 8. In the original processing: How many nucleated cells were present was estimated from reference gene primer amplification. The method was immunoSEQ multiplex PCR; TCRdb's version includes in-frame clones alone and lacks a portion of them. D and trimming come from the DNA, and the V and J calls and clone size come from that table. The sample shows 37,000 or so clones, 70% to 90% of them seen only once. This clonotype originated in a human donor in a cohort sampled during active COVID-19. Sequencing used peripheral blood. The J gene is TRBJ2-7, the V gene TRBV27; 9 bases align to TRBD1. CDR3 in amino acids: CASSYSPGTGYEQYF. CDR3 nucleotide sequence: TGTGCCAGCAGTTATAGTCCCGGGACAGGGTACGAGCAGTACTTC.